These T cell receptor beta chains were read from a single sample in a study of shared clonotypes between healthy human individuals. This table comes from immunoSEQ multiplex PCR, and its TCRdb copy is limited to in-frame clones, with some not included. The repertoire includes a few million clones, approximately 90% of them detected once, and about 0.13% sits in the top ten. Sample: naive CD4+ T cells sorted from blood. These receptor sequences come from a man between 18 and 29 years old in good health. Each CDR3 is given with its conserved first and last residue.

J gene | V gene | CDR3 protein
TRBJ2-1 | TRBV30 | CAWKNVGGVEQFF
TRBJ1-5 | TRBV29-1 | CSVVLGSRGQPQHF
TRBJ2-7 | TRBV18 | CASSPPILLSPGKGGEQYF
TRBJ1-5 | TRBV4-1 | CASSQDPGRDNQPQHF
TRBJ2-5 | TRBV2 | CASSLGTSGRARETQYF
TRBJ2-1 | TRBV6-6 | CASSYLGVANEQFF
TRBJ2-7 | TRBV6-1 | CASKGQEGPYEQYF
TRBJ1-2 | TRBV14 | CASSLFGGVNYGYTF
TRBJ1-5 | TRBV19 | CASSTSAGGASNQPQHF
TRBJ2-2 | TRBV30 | CAWSVIGGAPGELFF
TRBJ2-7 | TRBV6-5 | CASSYWLAGSYEQYF
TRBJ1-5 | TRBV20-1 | CSAMEGRQHF
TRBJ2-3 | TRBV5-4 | CASSLDFTHTDTQYF
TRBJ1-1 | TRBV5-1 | CASSPSNGQNTEAFF
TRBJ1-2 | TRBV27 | CASSLSAGPYGYTF
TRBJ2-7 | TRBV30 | CGMGGSYEQYF
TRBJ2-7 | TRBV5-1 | CASSTTGLSGPYEQYF
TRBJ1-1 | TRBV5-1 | CASSHNRDNTEAFF
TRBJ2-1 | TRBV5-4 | CASSKGQVPNEQFF
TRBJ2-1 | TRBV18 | CASSPILTSGISYNEQFF
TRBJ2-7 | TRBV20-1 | CSARDLHEQYF
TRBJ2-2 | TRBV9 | CASSVEIRGATGELFF
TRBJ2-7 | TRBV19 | CASSLPGAGDEQYF
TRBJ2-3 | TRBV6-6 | CASSYGGTVLPDTQYF
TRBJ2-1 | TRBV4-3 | CASSQDFLTSGRGEQFF
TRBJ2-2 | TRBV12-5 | CASGAPGPGELFF
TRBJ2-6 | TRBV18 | CASSPPFRTNTGGANVLTF
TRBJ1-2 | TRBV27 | CASSLDYGRDYGYTF
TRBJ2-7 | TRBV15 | CATSRDGSSYEQYF
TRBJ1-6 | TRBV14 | CASRSDTLNSPLHF
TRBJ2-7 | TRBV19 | CASSVAVGSYEQYF
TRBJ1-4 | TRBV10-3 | CAISDPDRRTNEKLFF
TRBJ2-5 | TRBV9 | CASSLGGWSETQYF
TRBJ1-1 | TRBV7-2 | CASSSNREAFF
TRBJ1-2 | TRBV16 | CASSQKVGLDYGYTF
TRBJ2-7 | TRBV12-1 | CASSSQRSSYEQYF
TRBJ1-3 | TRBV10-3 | CAISPWDRDSSGNTIYF